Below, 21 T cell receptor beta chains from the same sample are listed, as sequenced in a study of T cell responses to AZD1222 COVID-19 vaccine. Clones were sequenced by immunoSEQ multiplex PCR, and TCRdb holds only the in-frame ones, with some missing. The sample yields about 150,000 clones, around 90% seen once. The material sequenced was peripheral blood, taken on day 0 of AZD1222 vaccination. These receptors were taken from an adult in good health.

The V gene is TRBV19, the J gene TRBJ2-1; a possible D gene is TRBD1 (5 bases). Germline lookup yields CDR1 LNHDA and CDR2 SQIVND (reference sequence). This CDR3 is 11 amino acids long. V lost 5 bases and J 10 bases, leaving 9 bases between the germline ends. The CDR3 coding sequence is TGTGCCAGTAGTGACCGACAGGAGCAGTTCTTC. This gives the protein CASSDRQEQFF.

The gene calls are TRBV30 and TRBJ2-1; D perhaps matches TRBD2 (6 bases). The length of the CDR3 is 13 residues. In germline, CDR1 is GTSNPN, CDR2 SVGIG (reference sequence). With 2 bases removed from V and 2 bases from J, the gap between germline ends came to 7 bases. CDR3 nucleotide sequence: TGTGCCTGGAGTCTAGCGACCTACAATGAGCAGTTCTTC. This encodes CAWSLATYNEQFF. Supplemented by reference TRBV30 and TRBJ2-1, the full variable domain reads SQTIHQWPATLVQPVGSPLSLECTVEGTSNPNLYWYRQAAGRGLQLLFYSVGIGQISSEVPQNLSASRPQDRQFILSSKKLLLSDSGFYLCAWSLATYNEQFFGPGTRLTVL.

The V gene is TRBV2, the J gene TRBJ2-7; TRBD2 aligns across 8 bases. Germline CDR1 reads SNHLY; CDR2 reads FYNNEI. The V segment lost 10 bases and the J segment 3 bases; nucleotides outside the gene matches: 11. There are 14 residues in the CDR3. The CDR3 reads CATTGVAGRYEQYF. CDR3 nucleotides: TGTGCCACCACGGGAGTAGCGGGACGCTACGAGCAGTACTTC.

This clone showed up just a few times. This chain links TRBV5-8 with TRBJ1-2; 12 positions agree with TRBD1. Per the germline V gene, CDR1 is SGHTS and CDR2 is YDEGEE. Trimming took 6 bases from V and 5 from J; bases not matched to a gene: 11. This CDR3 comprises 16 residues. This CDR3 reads CASTVGTGGRGYGYTF. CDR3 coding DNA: TGTGCCAGCACCGTTGGGACAGGGGGCCGAGGGTATGGCTACACCTTC.

The DNA of the CDR3 is TGCGCCAGCAGCTTGCCCAAGGACGCCCACAATGAGCAGTTCTTC. Translation: CASSLPKDAHNEQFF. The V call is TRBV5-1, the J call TRBJ2-1; the D is unclear. V shed 1 base and J shed 5 bases, with 13 bases lying between them. There are 15 residues in the CDR3. Germline V gene lookup returns CDR1 SGHRS and CDR2 YFSETQ.

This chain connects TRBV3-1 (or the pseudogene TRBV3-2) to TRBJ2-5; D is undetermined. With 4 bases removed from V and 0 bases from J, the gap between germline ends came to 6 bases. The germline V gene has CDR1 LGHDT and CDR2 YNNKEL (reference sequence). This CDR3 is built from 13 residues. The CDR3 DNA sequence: TGTGCCAGCAGCCCAAGGTACCAAGAGACCCAGTACTTC. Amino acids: CASSPRYQETQYF.

The CDR3 DNA follows: TGTGCCAGCAGCGTAGGAGGAGGGGGCACTAATGAAAAACTGTTTTTT. Its translation: CASSVGGGGTNEKLFF. The chain joins TRBV9 to TRBJ1-4; 7 nucleotides align to TRBD1. The germline V gene has CDR1 SGDLS and CDR2 YYNGEE. The CDR3 runs to 16 residues. After removal of 0 bases from V and 2 bases from J, the junction contained 4 bases not matched to a gene. Filled out from reference TRBV9 and TRBJ1-4, the complete variable domain reads DSGVTQTPKHLITATGQRVTLRCSPRSGDLSVYWYQQSLDQGLQFLIQYYNGEERAKGNILERFSAQQFPDLHSELNLSSLELGDSALYFCASSVGGGGTNEKLFFGSGTQLSVL.

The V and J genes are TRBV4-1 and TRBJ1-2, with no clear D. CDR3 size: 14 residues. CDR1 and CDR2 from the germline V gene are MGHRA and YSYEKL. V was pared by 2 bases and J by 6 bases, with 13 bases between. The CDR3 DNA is TGCGCCAGCAGCCAACTTGCAGGCCGAAATGGCTACACCTTC. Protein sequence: CASSQLAGRNGYTF.

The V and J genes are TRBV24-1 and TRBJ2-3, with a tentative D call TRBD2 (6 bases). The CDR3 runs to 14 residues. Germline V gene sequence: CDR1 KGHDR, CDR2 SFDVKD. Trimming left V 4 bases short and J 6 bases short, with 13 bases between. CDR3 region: CATSDSTAGDTQYF. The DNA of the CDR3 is TGTGCCACCAGTGACTCGACCGCGGGGGATACGCAGTATTTT.

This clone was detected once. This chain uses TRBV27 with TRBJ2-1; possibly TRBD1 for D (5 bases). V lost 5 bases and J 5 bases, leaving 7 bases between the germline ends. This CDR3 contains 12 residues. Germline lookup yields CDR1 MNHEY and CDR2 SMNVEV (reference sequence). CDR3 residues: CASSQGNNEQFF. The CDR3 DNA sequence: TGTGCCAGCAGTCAGGGAAACAATGAGCAGTTCTTC.

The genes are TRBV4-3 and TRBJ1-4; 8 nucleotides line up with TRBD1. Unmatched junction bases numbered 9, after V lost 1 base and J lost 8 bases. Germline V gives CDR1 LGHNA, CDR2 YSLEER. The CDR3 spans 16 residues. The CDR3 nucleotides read TGCGCCAGCAGCCAAGTGTCAGGGGGCGCAGGCGAAAAACTGTTTTTT. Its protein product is CASSQVSGGAGEKLFF.

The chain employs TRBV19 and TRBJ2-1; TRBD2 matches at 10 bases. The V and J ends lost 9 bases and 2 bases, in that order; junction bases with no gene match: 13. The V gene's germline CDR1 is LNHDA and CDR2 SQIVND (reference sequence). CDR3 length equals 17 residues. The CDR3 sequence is CASCSLAGDEPYNEQFF. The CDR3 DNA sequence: TGTGCCAGCTGTAGCCTAGCGGGAGACGAACCCTACAATGAGCAGTTCTTC.

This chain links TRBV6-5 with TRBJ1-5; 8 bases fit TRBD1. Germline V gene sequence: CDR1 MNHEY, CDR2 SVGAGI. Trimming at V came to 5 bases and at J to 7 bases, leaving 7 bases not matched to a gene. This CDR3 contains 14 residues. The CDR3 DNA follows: TGTGCCAGCAGTCAGCAGGGGGCCGGGCAGCCCCAGCATTTT. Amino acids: CASSQQGAGQPQHF.

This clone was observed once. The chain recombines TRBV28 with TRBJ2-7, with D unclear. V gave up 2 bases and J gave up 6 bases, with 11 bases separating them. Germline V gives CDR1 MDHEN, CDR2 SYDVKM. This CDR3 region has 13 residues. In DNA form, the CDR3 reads TGTGCCAGCAGTTTAATGGGCCTCAGCGAGCAGTACTTC. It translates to CASSLMGLSEQYF.

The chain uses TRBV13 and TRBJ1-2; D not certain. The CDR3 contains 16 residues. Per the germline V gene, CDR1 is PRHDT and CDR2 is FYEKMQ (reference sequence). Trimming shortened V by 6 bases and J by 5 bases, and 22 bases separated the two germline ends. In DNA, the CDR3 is TGTGCCAGCAGTACAAAAAGCGGGCTTTCAATTTATGGCTACACCTTC. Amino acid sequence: CASSTKSGLSIYGYTF.

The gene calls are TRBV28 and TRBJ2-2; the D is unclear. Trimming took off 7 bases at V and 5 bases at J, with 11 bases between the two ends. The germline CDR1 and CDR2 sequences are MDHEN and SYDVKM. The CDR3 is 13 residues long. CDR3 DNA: TGTGCCAGCACCAATGGGGAAACCGGGGAGCTGTTTTTT. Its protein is CASTNGETGELFF.

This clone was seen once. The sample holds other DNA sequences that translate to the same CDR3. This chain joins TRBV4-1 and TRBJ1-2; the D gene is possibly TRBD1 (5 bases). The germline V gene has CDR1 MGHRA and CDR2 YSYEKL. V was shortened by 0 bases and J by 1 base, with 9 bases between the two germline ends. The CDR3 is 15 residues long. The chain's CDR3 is CASSQDRGSNYGYTF. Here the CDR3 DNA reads TGCGCCAGCAGCCAAGATCGGGGCAGTAACTATGGCTACACCTTC.

The CDR3 protein is CASSKQGGVEAFF. The CDR3 region has the DNA TGTGCCAGTAGCAAACAGGGTGGGGTTGAAGCTTTCTTT. The chain employs TRBV19 and TRBJ1-1; D is perhaps TRBD1 (6 bases). The CDR3 totals 13 residues. The ends were cut back, 6 bases at V and 7 bases at J, with 15 bases in the middle. Germline loops: CDR1 LNHDA, CDR2 SQIVND (reference sequence).

CDR3: CASSSYRDPNYGYTF. CDR3 in DNA: TGCGCCAGCAGCTCGTACAGGGACCCTAACTATGGCTACACCTTC. J is TRBJ1-2 and V is TRBV5-1, with TRBD1 as a possible D gene (6 bases). V was shortened by 3 bases and J by 0 bases, with 12 bases between the two germline ends. The CDR3 spans 15 residues. CDR1 SGHRS and CDR2 YFSETQ come from the germline V gene.

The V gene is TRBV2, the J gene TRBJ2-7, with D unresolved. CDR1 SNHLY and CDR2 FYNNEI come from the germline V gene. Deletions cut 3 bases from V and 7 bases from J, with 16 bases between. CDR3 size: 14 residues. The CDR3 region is CASSDYGPDGEQYF. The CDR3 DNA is TGTGCCAGCAGTGACTATGGCCCGGATGGGGAGCAGTACTTC.

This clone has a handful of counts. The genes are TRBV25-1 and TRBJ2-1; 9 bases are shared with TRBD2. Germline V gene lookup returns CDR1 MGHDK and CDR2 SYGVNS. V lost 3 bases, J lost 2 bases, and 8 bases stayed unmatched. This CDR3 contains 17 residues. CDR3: CASSENQREVTYNEQFF. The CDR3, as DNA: TGTGCCAGCAGTGAGAATCAGCGGGAGGTAACCTACAATGAGCAGTTCTTC.